One sample yielded the 21 T cell receptor beta chains listed below, sequenced in a study of blood T cell repertoires in COVID-19. The method was immunoSEQ multiplex PCR; TCRdb's version includes in-frame clones alone and lacks a portion of them. The sample includes about 220,000 clones, 65% to 85% seen only once; the top ten take 8% to 10%. The sequencing sample was made of peripheral blood. The source is a woman between 45 and 65 years old with acute or convalescent COVID-19.

The J gene is TRBJ2-5, the V gene TRBV27; a weak D match, TRBD2 (5 bases). The CDR3 runs 11 residues. Germline CDR1 and CDR2: MNHEY and SMNVEV (reference sequence). Trimming took off 7 bases at V and 5 bases at J, with 8 bases between the two ends. CDR3 nucleotides: TGTGCCAGCACCCCGGGGGAGACCCAGTACTTC. Its protein is CASTPGETQYF.

The rearrangement links TRBV29-1 to TRBJ1-4, with TRBD1 matching 7 bases. The germline gives CDR1 SQVTM, CDR2 ANQGSEA. The junction had 9 bases not matched to a gene; V was cut back by 6 bases and J by 8 bases. CDR3 length: 13 residues. CDR3 region: CSVSTGSQEKLFF. CDR3 in DNA: TGCAGCGTCTCGACAGGGTCTCAGGAAAAACTGTTTTTT.

The V call is TRBV19, the J call TRBJ1-5; D is unresolved. V lost 2 bases to trimming and J lost 3 bases, with 8 bases between them. Germline CDR1 LNHDA, CDR2 SQIVND (reference sequence). The CDR3 covers 14 residues. This CDR3 is CASSINGINQPQHF. Written as DNA, the CDR3 is TGTGCCAGTAGTATAAACGGGATCAATCAGCCCCAGCATTTT. The whole variable domain, remainder taken from reference TRBV19 and TRBJ1-5, is DGGITQSPKYLFRKEGQNVTLSCEQNLNHDAMYWYRQDPGQGLRLIYYSQIVNDFQKGDIAEGYSVSREKKESFPLTVTSAQKNPTAFYLCASSINGINQPQHFGDGTRLSIL.

The CDR3 DNA sequence: TGTGCCAGTACCCTAGCGGGAGGGCCCAATGAGCAGTTCTTC. Amino acids: CASTLAGGPNEQFF. The genes are TRBV19 and TRBJ2-1; 12 bases agree with TRBD2. With 7 bases clipped from V and 6 bases from J, the junction kept 4 bases outside the gene matches. The CDR3 has 14 amino acids. Per germline, CDR1 LNHDA and CDR2 SQIVND (reference sequence).

CDR3 sequence (DNA): TGTGCCAGCAACAGCGGGAGCTTTAATGAGCAGTTCTTC. It codes for CASNSGSFNEQFF. The chain joins TRBV9 to TRBJ2-1, with 8 bases fitting TRBD2. V gave up 6 bases and J gave up 7 bases; unmatched junction bases: 6. CDR3 length: 13 amino acids. Germline CDR1 and CDR2: SGDLS and YYNGEE. The entire variable domain, with the rest obtained from reference TRBV9 and TRBJ2-1, is as follows: DSGVTQTPKHLITATGQRVTLRCSPRSGDLSVYWYQQSLDQGLQFLIQYYNGEERAKGNILERFSAQQFPDLHSELNLSSLELGDSALYFCASNSGSFNEQFFGPGTRLTVL.

This clone was detected a few times. This chain connects TRBV11-2 to TRBJ2-3, with D perhaps matching TRBD1 (6 bases). The CDR3 is 15 residues long. The germline V and J ends were trimmed by 5 bases and 0 bases, with 12 bases remaining between them. Germline lookup yields CDR1 SGHAT and CDR2 FQNNGV. The CDR3 protein is CASSSYRVSTDTQYF. CDR3 nucleotides: TGTGCCAGCAGCAGCTACAGGGTTAGCACAGATACGCAGTATTTT.

The J gene is TRBJ2-7, the V gene TRBV2, with 12 bases identical to TRBD1. Germline lookup yields CDR1 SNHLY and CDR2 FYNNEI. The ends lost 6 bases at V and 3 bases at J; junction bases unmatched: 3. This CDR3 has 14 amino acids. The CDR3 spells CASRGTGGVYEQYF. CDR3 sequence (DNA): TGTGCCAGCAGGGGGACAGGGGGCGTCTACGAGCAGTACTTC. Variable domain in full (rest from reference TRBV2 and TRBJ2-7): EPEVTQTPSHQVTQMGQEVILRCVPISNHLYFYWYRQILGQKVEFLVSFYNNEISEKSEIFDDQFSVERPDGSNFTLKIRSTKLEDSAMYFCASRGTGGVYEQYFGPGTRLTVT.

V and J are TRBV7-6 and TRBJ2-5; D might be TRBD2 (6 bases). The CDR3 covers 16 residues. The V end was cut by 5 bases, the J end by 1 base, with 17 bases between. CDR1 is SGHVS and CDR2 is FNYEAQ in the germline V gene. DNA of the CDR3: TGTGCCAGCAGCACGGGAAACATAGCGGTCCAAGAGACCCAGTACTTC. Amino acids: CASSTGNIAVQETQYF.

The chain couples TRBV28 to TRBJ2-1; 12 positions match TRBD2. J was trimmed by 6 bases and V by 5 bases; bases with no gene match: 14. The CDR3 sequence is 18 residues long. Germline V gene lookup returns CDR1 MDHEN and CDR2 SYDVKM. The chain's CDR3 is CASSRPKFGLAGSNEQFF. In DNA form, the CDR3 reads TGTGCCAGCAGTCGTCCTAAGTTCGGACTAGCGGGGTCCAATGAGCAGTTCTTC.

The V and J genes are TRBV18 and TRBJ2-1, with D possibly TRBD2 on 6 matching bases. CDR1 KGHSH and CDR2 LQKENI come from the germline V gene. Deletions cut 7 bases from V and 4 bases from J, with 17 bases between. CDR3 size: 15 residues. CDR3 in DNA: TGTGCCAGCTTAGGACTGCTAGGGACTTACAATGAGCAGTTCTTC. Amino acid sequence: CASLGLLGTYNEQFF.

This clone was recorded once. This chain links TRBV2 with TRBJ2-1; 7 bases align to TRBD2. The junction had 12 bases not matched to a gene; V was cut back by 10 bases and J by 0 bases. The CDR3 contains 16 residues. Germline values: CDR1 SNHLY, CDR2 FYNNEI. CDR3 sequence reads: CATSLLGRASYNEQFF. As DNA, the CDR3 is TGTGCCACATCCCTCTTGGGGAGGGCCTCCTACAATGAGCAGTTCTTC.

This clone appeared a few times. V usage is TRBV4-2 and J usage is TRBJ1-5; 7 nucleotides match TRBD1. Germline CDR1 and CDR2: LGHNA and YNFKEQ. V lost 2 bases and J lost 0; bases outside the gene matches: 1. The CDR3 runs 15 residues. CDR3 loop: CASSQRDSSNQPQHF. The CDR3, as DNA: TGTGCCAGCAGCCAAAGGGACAGTAGCAATCAGCCCCAGCATTTT.

V is TRBV12-3 or TRBV12-4 and J is TRBJ1-2, with D hard to call. This CDR3 is 11 amino acids long. V dropped 6 bases and J dropped 9 bases, with 11 bases sitting between them. The CDR3 DNA reads TGTGCCAGCAGGATTGGACTGAGCTACACCTTC. Its translation is CASRIGLSYTF.

V is TRBV7-8 and J is TRBJ2-7; TRBD2 matches 14 bases. The CDR3 covers 18 residues. The germline gives CDR1 SGHVS, CDR2 FQNEAQ. V lost 2 bases, J lost 1 base, and 7 bases stayed unmatched. This chain's CDR3 is CASSLQGGTSGSSYEQYF. The CDR3, as DNA: TGTGCCAGCAGCTTACAAGGGGGGACTAGCGGGAGTTCCTACGAGCAGTACTTC.

The chain joins TRBV2 to TRBJ2-7; 9 nucleotides agree with TRBD1. This CDR3 has 13 amino acids. Germline CDR1 SNHLY, CDR2 FYNNEI. Losses at the gene ends were 6 bases for V and 3 bases for J; bases not matched to a gene: 3. DNA for the CDR3: TGTGCCAGCAGCCGGGACAGGGTCTACGAGCAGTACTTC. It yields the protein CASSRDRVYEQYF. Filled out from reference TRBV2 and TRBJ2-7, the complete variable domain reads EPEVTQTPSHQVTQMGQEVILRCVPISNHLYFYWYRQILGQKVEFLVSFYNNEISEKSEIFDDQFSVERPDGSNFTLKIRSTKLEDSAMYFCASSRDRVYEQYFGPGTRLTVT.

The CDR3 DNA reads TGTGCCAGCAGACCGGCCGGGACAGGGGTTTCCACTGAAGCTTTCTTT. Its translation: CASRPAGTGVSTEAFF. The genes are TRBV28 and TRBJ1-1; TRBD1 agrees at 10 bases. CDR1 is MDHEN and CDR2 is SYDVKM in the germline V gene. The CDR3 runs to 16 residues. V was clipped by 6 bases and J by 4 bases; unmatched bases: 11.

The chain employs TRBV19 and TRBJ2-3; D might be TRBD2 (5 bases). This CDR3 is 11 amino acids long. Germline lookup yields CDR1 LNHDA and CDR2 SQIVND (reference sequence). The CDR3 nucleotides read TGTTCTTCGGCGGGCCAAGATACGCAGTATTTT. It is translated as CSSAGQDTQYF.

This clone was counted a few times. Within the sample, other DNA sequences also encode this same CDR3. The chain uses TRBV27 and TRBJ1-2; 8 bases map to TRBD1. V shed 3 bases, J shed 4 bases, and the junction held 4 bases outside the gene matches. There are 14 residues in the CDR3. Germline-derived CDR1 and CDR2 are MNHEY and SMNVEV (reference sequence). The CDR3 nucleotides are TGTGCCAGCAGTTTTGGACAGGGAGTCTATGGCTACACCTTC. This gives the protein CASSFGQGVYGYTF.

CDR3 in amino acids: CASSLVSSGRDTQYF. In nucleotides, the CDR3 is TGTGCCAGCAGCTTAGTTTCTAGCGGGAGAGATACGCAGTATTTT. The rearrangement joins TRBV7-2 to TRBJ2-3; 10 nucleotides align to TRBD2. Germline V gene data show CDR1 as SGHTA and CDR2 as FQGNSA. The CDR3 contains 15 residues. After removal of 1 base from V and 5 bases from J, the junction contained 3 bases not matched to a gene. The full variable domain, in which reference TRBV7-2 and TRBJ2-3 provide the parts outside the CDR3, is GAGVSQSPSNKVTEKGKDVELRCDPISGHTALYWYRQSLGQGLEFLIYFQGNSAPDKSGLPSDRFSAERTGGSVSTLTIQRTQQEDSAVYLCASSLVSSGRDTQYFGPGTRLTVL.

The genes are TRBV28 and TRBJ1-1; D uncertain. The CDR3 totals 13 residues. CDR1 and CDR2 from the germline V gene are MDHEN and SYDVKM. Trimming cost V 1 base and J 7 bases, with 10 bases left between them. This CDR3 is CASSLLGGSEAFF. The CDR3 nucleotides read TGTGCCAGCAGTTTATTAGGCGGGAGTGAAGCTTTCTTT.

This chain links TRBV4-2 with TRBJ2-1; a possible D gene is TRBD2 (6 bases). V was cut by 0 bases and J by 6 bases, with 9 bases left in between. Germline V CDR1 and CDR2: LGHNA, YNFKEQ. This CDR3 is 14 amino acids long. This CDR3 reads CASSQDRGSNEQFF. In DNA, the CDR3 is TGTGCCAGCAGCCAAGATCGGGGGAGCAATGAGCAGTTCTTC.